What follows is one T cell receptor beta chain and its context. The antigen it recognizes is unknown. Per-nucleotide qualities are absent, and no much larger clonotype sits a single base away. Amplification of TCR beta CDR3 regions was carried out from RNA transcripts. The first round of RT-PCR for the TCR CDR3 was performed with the HTBI primer set and the Qiagen OneStep RT-PCR kit. A second multiplex PCR round built the libraries, followed by size selection and purification. Libraries were sequenced paired-end with 100 bp reads on an Illumina HiSeq2000. The original methods were these. SOAPnuke was used to process the raw data, throwing out any read that contained adapters or uncalled bases, had a mean Phred below 15, or lacked an exact constant-primer or identifier match. COPE v1.2.5 was used to merge the high-quality paired reads, and each unique nucleotide sequence was defined as a clonotype. MiTCR v1.1 was used to align clonotypes to the IMGT TRBV, TRBD and TRBJ reference segments. Analysis was restricted to V-J combinations with a frequency above 0.0001, which covered 98% to 99.2% of repertoires. The TCS score was defined as the ratio of F50 (clonal expansion) to E x V (chaos), calculated using BLOSUM62-based TCRdist between CDR3 peptides within each V-J. Welch's t-statistics and random forest reduced 514 V-J features to 10 to 15, which were used in a naive Bayes classifier (R e1071). TCRdb reprocessed the public reads (quality trimming at Q25 with fastp, clone calling with MiXCR) and kept in-frame beta chains. CDR3 protein sequences are deduplicated, and each keeps its most common genes and DNA. The V and J calls here are based on TCRdb, not the publication. The sample table contains roughly 660,000 distinct CDR3 sequences; only one count was recorded for 17% of them. The top ten hold about 14% of the sample.

The data were taken from a study of T cells in Graves' hyperthyroidism and ophthalmopathy (dated by TCRdb to about 2019). A note on the overall study: Peripheral blood samples were taken at the time of initial diagnosis, prior to any treatment. The approximately 90 discovery patients were randomly split 7:3 into training and test sets. The paper reports TCR Vbeta CDR3 sequencing of some 140 peripheral blood samples: approximately 41 ophthalmopathy, around 80 hyperthyroidism and 17 progressor patients. Thyroid tissue and blood T-cell repertoires from about six Graves' hyperthyroidism patients were also compared in the study. Prospective prediction of ophthalmopathy was tested in an independent validation cohort consisting of under 20 hyperthyroidism patients and more than 15 patients who later progressed to ophthalmopathy. Once sampling was done, hyperthyroidism patients were given methimazole at a starting dose of 30 mg daily, whereas ophthalmopathy patients were given high-dose intravenous methylprednisolone. A discovery cohort of about 96 patients, roughly 43 with Graves' ophthalmopathy and 57 with stable Graves' hyperthyroidism, was used to find distinguishing TCR V-J signatures. Broader findings and caveats from the paper: A 13 V-J signature model separated ophthalmopathy from stable hyperthyroidism, with approximately 87% sensitivity and 81% to 82% specificity in cross-validation and 80%/75% in testing. Blood samples also contained most of the expanded thyroid clonotypes (frequency above 0.001), which suggests that blood repertoires may reflect thyroid immune responses. In validation, the model predicted progression to ophthalmopathy with approximately 69% sensitivity and approximately 72% specificity, a median of 6.5 months before onset. No statistical method was used to set the sample size in advance, and investigators knew the group allocation.

Stable Graves' hyperthyroidism was defined as no progression to ophthalmopathy during 18 months of follow-up. Hyperthyroidism patients were newly diagnosed, with disease duration under 2 months, and aged 18 to 65 years. Patients with uncontrolled infections, other autoimmune diseases, pregnancy or lactation were excluded. Diagnoses were based on clinical symptoms, serum thyroxine and TRAb, thyroid ultrasound and orbital computed tomography. PBMCs were separated from approximately 10 ml of fresh peripheral blood using Ficoll-Paque density gradient centrifugation. Total RNA was extracted using Trizol reagent, and RNA quality was assessed on an Agilent 2100 Bioanalyzer. This sequence originates from a man aged 50-59 years with Graves' hyperthyroidism. The material sequenced was blood.

The DNA sequence reads TGTGCCAGTAGTACCCCCGATATTTTGGGTGAGCAGTACTTC. Its protein is CASSTPDILGEQYF. The chain employs TRBV11-2 and TRBJ2-7; there is no confident call for the D gene. The CDR3 spans 14 residues, from the cysteine through the phenylalanine. Only CDR3 DNA is held: 42 bases, read in frame from base 1. The V and J ends are trimmed by 9 bases and 7 bases, leaving 22 bases between them. For CDR1 and CDR2, the germline V gene lists SGHAT and FQNNGV.